This passage covers 28 T cell receptor beta chains from one sample sequenced in a study of shared clonotypes between healthy human individuals. The table came from immunoSEQ multiplex PCR; TCRdb's copy has only in-frame clones and leaves some out. The data contain a few million clones, approximately 93% of them singletons. Input material: naive CD4+ T cells from PBMCs. Subset indicated: CD45RA+ positively selected. The receptors stem from a man aged 18 to 29 in good health. Some clones in this sample may be carry-over from other donors' samples.

This chain joins TRBV10-1 and TRBJ2-2; D not resolved. The length of the CDR3 is 16 residues. V was pared by 0 bases and J by 0 bases, with 8 bases between. Germline CDR1 reads WNHNN; CDR2 reads SYGVQD (reference sequence). The CDR3 region is CASSESGFSNTGELFF. The CDR3 DNA reads as TGCGCCAGCAGTGAGTCAGGGTTTTCGAACACCGGGGAGCTGTTTTTT.

DNA for the CDR3: TGCAGCGTTAGGACAGGGAGACTTTTCGAGACCCAGTACTTC. Protein: CSVRTGRLFETQYF. The chain recombines TRBV29-1 with TRBJ2-5; the match to TRBD1 covers 8 bases. CDR1 is SQVTM, CDR2 ANQGSEA, per germline. With V trimmed by 5 bases and J by 5 bases, 10 bases remained unmatched. There are 14 residues in the CDR3. The variable domain in full, completed from reference TRBV29-1 and TRBJ2-5, reads SAVISQKPSRDICQRGTSLTIQCQVDSQVTMMFWYRQQPGQSLTLIATANQGSEATYESGFVIDKFPISRPNLTFSTLTVSNMSPEDSSIYLCSVRTGRLFETQYFGPGTRLLVL.

Details on this clone: The same CDR3 also results from other DNA sequences found in this sample. J is TRBJ2-7 and V is TRBV5-1; D perhaps matches TRBD2 (5 bases). This CDR3 spans 14 amino acids. Germline assignment: CDR1 SGHRS and CDR2 YFSETQ. Trimming pared 0 bases from V and 0 bases from J, leaving 7 bases between. CDR3 loop: CASSLGGASYEQYF. In DNA, the CDR3 is TGCGCCAGCAGCTTGGGGGGAGCCTCCTACGAGCAGTACTTC.

The gene calls are TRBV11-2 and TRBJ2-4, with D perhaps TRBD2 (6 bases). CDR1 is SGHAT and CDR2 is FQNNGV in the germline V gene. Trimming cost V 5 bases and J 1 base, with 18 bases left between them. The CDR3 spans 17 residues. Written as DNA, the CDR3 is TGTGCCAGCAGCCGAGGGACTTCTCCCGGGGCCAAAAACATTCAGTACTTC. Its translation: CASSRGTSPGAKNIQYF.

The V gene is TRBV7-3, the J gene TRBJ2-2, with a possible D match to TRBD2 (5 bases). Germline V gives CDR1 SGHTA, CDR2 FQGTGA. There are 19 residues in the CDR3. Trimming took off 1 base at V and 1 base at J, with 19 bases between the two ends. This chain's CDR3 is CASSLIPASGVQNTGELFF. The CDR3 DNA is TGTGCCAGCAGCTTAATTCCTGCAAGCGGAGTCCAGAACACCGGGGAGCTGTTTTTT. Full variable domain (outside the CDR3, taken from reference TRBV7-3 and TRBJ2-2): GAGVSQTPSNKVTEKGKYVELRCDPISGHTALYWYRQSLGQGPEFLIYFQGTGAADDSGLPNDRFFAVRPEGSVSTLKIQRTERGDSAVYLCASSLIPASGVQNTGELFFGEGSRLTVL.

The CDR3 DNA is TGTGCCAGCAGCTTACCACCCGGGACTAGCCCCACCGGGGAGCTGTTTTTT. This sequence encodes CASSLPPGTSPTGELFF. The rearrangement joins TRBV7-3 to TRBJ2-2, with TRBD2 matching over 9 bases. The CDR3 has 17 amino acids. Germline CDR1 reads SGHTA; CDR2 reads FQGTGA. Germline trimming cut 2 bases from V and 4 bases from J; bases unmatched to any gene: 8.

The chain recombines TRBV30 with TRBJ2-1; no clear D gene. Germline V gene lookup returns CDR1 GTSNPN and CDR2 SVGIG (reference sequence). This CDR3 spans 12 amino acids. The V and J ends lost 0 bases and 9 bases respectively, with 9 bases between them. DNA of the CDR3: TGTGCCTGGAGTGTTGGGAAAGGTGAGCAGTTCTTC. Its translation is CAWSVGKGEQFF.

The chain employs TRBV6-5 and TRBJ2-5; D might be TRBD2 (5 bases). Germline CDR1 reads MNHEY; CDR2 reads SVGAGI. The CDR3 is made up of 13 amino acids. V was cut by 8 bases and J by 0 bases, with 10 bases left in between. The CDR3 region is CASCRRYQETQYF. CDR3 sequence (DNA): TGTGCCAGCTGTAGGAGGTACCAAGAGACCCAGTACTTC.

This clone turned up a few times. The V and J genes are TRBV19 and TRBJ2-7; D gene ambiguous. Trimming took off 5 bases at V and 7 bases at J, with 6 bases between the two ends. This CDR3 contains 10 residues. The germline gives CDR1 LNHDA, CDR2 SQIVND (reference sequence). The CDR3 region is CASSDKEQYF. In DNA form, the CDR3 reads TGTGCCAGTAGTGACAAGGAGCAGTACTTC.

This rearrangement joins TRBV5-5 to TRBJ2-7; 7 bases match TRBD1. V lost 2 bases and J lost 4; bases outside the gene matches: 12. Looked up from germline, CDR1 is SGHKS and CDR2 is YYEKEE (reference sequence). The CDR3 covers 16 residues. This CDR3 is CASSFGDRQRSYEQYF. In DNA, the CDR3 is TGTGCCAGCAGCTTCGGGGACAGACAAAGAAGTTACGAGCAGTACTTC.

The rearrangement links TRBV10-3 to TRBJ1-1; 7 positions agree with TRBD1. Germline lookup yields CDR1 ENHRY and CDR2 SYGVKD. V gave up 4 bases and J gave up 3 bases; unmatched junction bases: 8. This CDR3 comprises 15 residues. The CDR3 DNA is TGTGCCATCAGTGGCAGGGGGTTGGGGGACACTGAAGCTTTCTTT. It translates to CAISGRGLGDTEAFF.

The rearrangement joins TRBV7-2 to TRBJ2-4; D is uncertain. The CDR3 has 18 residues. Trimming stripped 1 base from V and 0 bases from J, with 16 bases between. Germline-derived CDR1 and CDR2 are SGHTA and FQGNSA. The CDR3 region is CASSLVGVAQLAKNIQYF. CDR3 nucleotides: TGTGCCAGCAGCTTAGTAGGTGTAGCCCAACTAGCCAAAAACATTCAGTACTTC.

This clone appeared a single time. This chain connects TRBV28 to TRBJ1-1, with D possibly being TRBD1 (6 bases). CDR3 length equals 15 residues. Germline V gives CDR1 MDHEN, CDR2 SYDVKM. Trimming took 2 bases from V and 2 from J, leaving 12 bases between them. In DNA, the CDR3 is TGTGCCAGCAGTTTACCCGGGACACTCAACACTGAAGCTTTCTTT. It is translated as CASSLPGTLNTEAFF.

The V and J genes are TRBV5-1 and TRBJ2-7; D is unclear. Germline lookup yields CDR1 SGHRS and CDR2 YFSETQ. CDR3 size: 14 residues. Trimming shortened V by 4 bases and J by 1 base, and 12 bases separated the two germline ends. CDR3 region: CASSPHGVSYEQYF. The CDR3 nucleotides are TGCGCCAGCAGCCCTCATGGGGTTTCCTACGAGCAGTACTTC. The full variable domain, with the rest looked up from reference TRBV5-1 and TRBJ2-7, is KAGVTQTPRYLIKTRGQQVTLSCSPISGHRSVSWYQQTPGQGLQFLFEYFSETQRNKGNFPGRFSGRQFSNSRSEMNVSTLELGDSALYLCASSPHGVSYEQYFGPGTRLTVT.

The chain couples TRBV4-1 to TRBJ2-3, with 7 bases lining up with TRBD2. The germline gives CDR1 MGHRA, CDR2 YSYEKL. Unmatched junction bases numbered 7, after V lost 0 bases and J lost 1 base. The CDR3 runs to 17 residues. The CDR3 region has the DNA TGCGCCAGCAGCCAAGATCGGGCTAGCGGAGGCACAGATACGCAGTATTTT. This translates into CASSQDRASGGTDTQYF.

On this clone itself: This sample includes further DNA sequences coding for the same CDR3. The chain is built from TRBV5-1 and TRBJ2-3; 11 nucleotides match TRBD2. V shed 0 bases, J shed 2 bases, and the junction held 2 bases outside the gene matches. The length of the CDR3 is 16 residues. Germline V gene sequence: CDR1 SGHRS, CDR2 YFSETQ. CDR3 protein: CASSLGLAGTTDTQYF. The DNA for the CDR3 is TGCGCCAGCAGCTTGGGACTAGCGGGGACCACAGATACGCAGTATTTT.

V is TRBV14 and J is TRBJ2-2, with D hard to call. Germline CDR1 SGHDN, CDR2 FVKESK. The germline V and J ends were trimmed by 4 bases and 4 bases, with 10 bases remaining between them. This CDR3 is 14 amino acids long. In nucleotides, the CDR3 is TGTGCCAGCAGCCCCGGACCCCTCACCGGGGAGCTGTTTTTT. Protein sequence: CASSPGPLTGELFF.

This chain joins TRBV5-8 and TRBJ1-5, with unresolved D. V was cut by 1 base and J by 0 bases, with 11 bases left in between. Germline-derived CDR1 and CDR2 are SGHTS and YDEGEE. The CDR3 contains 16 residues. The CDR3 coding sequence is TGTGCCAGCAGCTTGTTTTCTGCAAATAGCAATCAGCCCCAGCATTTT. Translated: CASSLFSANSNQPQHF.

The gene calls are TRBV5-1 and TRBJ2-3, with 10 bases fitting TRBD2. The CDR3 length is 17 residues. Germline V gene data show CDR1 as SGHRS and CDR2 as YFSETQ. Trimming took 2 bases from V and 0 from J; bases not matched to a gene: 6. CDR3 region: CASSLGATSGSTDTQYF. CDR3 coding DNA: TGCGCCAGCAGCTTAGGGGCGACTAGCGGGAGCACAGATACGCAGTATTTT.

J is TRBJ1-4 and V is TRBV28; TRBD1 agrees at 7 bases. This CDR3 comprises 15 residues. The ends lost 3 bases at V and 6 bases at J; junction bases unmatched: 7. Germline V gene sequence: CDR1 MDHEN, CDR2 SYDVKM. The DNA of the CDR3 is TGTGCCAGCAGTTTCCCCAGGGGGATTGATGAAAAACTGTTTTTT. Encoded protein: CASSFPRGIDEKLFF.

This chain connects TRBV2 to TRBJ2-7; possible D gene TRBD1, 5 bases. From germline, CDR1 is SNHLY and CDR2 FYNNEI. The CDR3 runs 12 residues. Trimming cost V 6 bases and J 6 bases, with 12 bases left between them. The CDR3 DNA reads as TGTGCCAGCAGCCCGGACAAGGGCGAGCAGTACTTC. It encodes CASSPDKGEQYF.

The chain uses TRBV18 and TRBJ2-2; 9 positions agree with TRBD1. CDR1 is KGHSH, CDR2 LQKENI, per germline. CDR3 size: 16 residues. Trimming removed 3 bases from V and 8 bases from J; junction bases left unmatched: 10. The CDR3, as DNA: TGTGCCAGCTCACCTACCGGACAGGGGCTTTCGGGGGAGCTGTTTTTT. As protein: CASSPTGQGLSGELFF.

Details on this clone: The sample contains more than one DNA sequence encoding this CDR3. The V call is TRBV9, the J call TRBJ2-1; 10 bases map to TRBD2. Germline CDR1 reads SGDLS; CDR2 reads YYNGEE. The CDR3 extends over 16 amino acids. J lost 3 bases, V lost 0 bases, and 3 bases had no gene match. In DNA form, the CDR3 reads TGTGCCAGCAGCGTAGGGGCTAGCGGGAGCTACAATGAGCAGTTCTTC. Protein sequence: CASSVGASGSYNEQFF.

This chain connects TRBV9 to TRBJ1-2, with 10 bases fitting TRBD1. This CDR3 is 17 amino acids long. Germline V gene lookup returns CDR1 SGDLS and CDR2 YYNGEE. V gave up 4 bases and J gave up 7 bases; unmatched junction bases: 16. As DNA, the CDR3 is TGTGCCAGCAGCACTCAGCGAGAGACAGGGGGCGCAGTTGGCTACACCTTC. Amino acid sequence: CASSTQRETGGAVGYTF.

The chain combines TRBV15 with TRBJ2-2, with TRBD2 identical over 15 bases. Germline assignment: CDR1 LNHNV and CDR2 YYDKDF (reference sequence). The junction had 7 bases not matched to a gene; V was cut back by 0 bases and J by 8 bases. This CDR3 has 18 amino acids. CDR3 in amino acids: CATSRDGVGTSGRGELFF. CDR3 nucleotide sequence: TGTGCCACCAGCAGAGATGGAGTAGGGACTAGCGGGAGGGGGGAGCTGTTTTTT. The full variable domain, in which reference TRBV15 and TRBJ2-2 provide the parts outside the CDR3, is DAMVIQNPRYQVTQFGKPVTLSCSQTLNHNVMYWYQQKSSQAPKLLFHYYDKDFNNEADTPDNFQSRRPNTSFCFLDIRSPGLGDTAMYLCATSRDGVGTSGRGELFFGEGSRLTVL.

The chain joins TRBV7-9 to TRBJ1-4; no clear D. V was trimmed by 0 bases and J by 7 bases, leaving 21 bases between them. The CDR3 extends over 18 amino acids. Germline lookup yields CDR1 SEHNR and CDR2 FQNEAQ (reference sequence). The CDR3 loop reads CASSLAWTTSSVAEKLFF. The CDR3 coding sequence is TGTGCCAGCAGCTTAGCCTGGACGACCTCATCGGTGGCTGAAAAACTGTTTTTT.

This sequence joins TRBV10-3 and TRBJ2-7; no definite D call. V lost 0 bases, J lost 4 bases, and 7 bases lay in between. Looked up from germline, CDR1 is ENHRY and CDR2 is SYGVKD. The CDR3 is 13 amino acids. CDR3 sequence reads: CAISESLGYEQYF. CDR3 sequence (DNA): TGTGCCATCAGTGAGTCCCTGGGTTACGAGCAGTACTTC.

The chain employs TRBV4-3 and TRBJ2-2; 16 bases align to TRBD2. This CDR3 is built from 18 residues. The junction had 5 bases not matched to a gene; V was cut back by 1 base and J by 6 bases. The germline V gene has CDR1 LGHNA and CDR2 YSLEER. CDR3 sequence (DNA): TGCGCCAGCAGCCAAGGGGGACTAGCGGGAGGGGCCGCCGGGGAGCTGTTTTTT. This codes for CASSQGGLAGGAAGELFF.